This TCR beta chain was observed in a study of CD8 T cells in Susac syndrome. Whole-study results and caveats: It was acknowledged by the study that relatively few individuals were included in its TCR sequencing and HLA analysis.

Negative isolation was used for CD8+ and CD4+ T cells, and FACS enrichment was applied to TEMRA cells. The CDR3 is 13 residues long. The germline CDR1 and CDR2 sequences are GTSNPN and SVGIG (reference sequence). V was cut by 4 bases and J by 3 bases, with 10 bases left in between. RNA, at roughly 0.45 to 1 ug, was reverse transcribed with random hexamers. The immunoSEQ assay covered 54 Vbeta and 13 Jbeta segments for CDR3. TCRdb processed the immunoSEQ multiplex PCR reads anew with MiXCR; each CDR3 protein has one entry. This repertoire shows a few hundred thousand distinct CDR3 sequences, around 93% found once; its top ten account for around 0.067%. A word on this clonotype: What it recognizes is unknown.

The sequencing sample was made of CD4+ T cells from PBMCs. This TCR was sampled from a human donor with multiple sclerosis. The chain carries TRBV30 and TRBJ1-5; D is undetermined. As DNA, the CDR3 is TGTGCCTGGACCCCAGGTCCCAATCAGCCCCAGCATTTT. Its translation: CAWTPGPNQPQHF. Variable domain in full (rest from reference TRBV30 and TRBJ1-5): SQTIHQWPATLVQPVGSPLSLECTVEGTSNPNLYWYRQAAGRGLQLLFYSVGIGQISSEVPQNLSASRPQDRQFILSSKKLLLSDSGFYLCAWTPGPNQPQHFGDGTRLSIL.